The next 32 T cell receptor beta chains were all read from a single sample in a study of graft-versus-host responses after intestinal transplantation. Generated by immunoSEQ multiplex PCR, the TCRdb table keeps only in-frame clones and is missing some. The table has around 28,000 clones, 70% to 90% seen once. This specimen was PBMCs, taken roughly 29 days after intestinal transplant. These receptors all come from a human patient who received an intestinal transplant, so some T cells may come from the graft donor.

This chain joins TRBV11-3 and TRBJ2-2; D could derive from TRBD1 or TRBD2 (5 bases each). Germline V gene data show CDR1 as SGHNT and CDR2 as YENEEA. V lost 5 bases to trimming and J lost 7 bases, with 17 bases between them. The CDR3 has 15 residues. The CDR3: CASSELVGTDGELFF. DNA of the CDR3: TGTGCCAGCAGCGAGCTTGTGGGGACCGACGGGGAGCTGTTTTTT.

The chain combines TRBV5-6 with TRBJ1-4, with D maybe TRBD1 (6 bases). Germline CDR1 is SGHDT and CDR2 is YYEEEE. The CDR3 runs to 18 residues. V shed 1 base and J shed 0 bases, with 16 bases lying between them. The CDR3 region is CASSLTTGTITTNEKLFF. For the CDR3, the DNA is TGTGCCAGCAGCTTGACTACAGGGACCATTACAACTAATGAAAAACTGTTTTTT.

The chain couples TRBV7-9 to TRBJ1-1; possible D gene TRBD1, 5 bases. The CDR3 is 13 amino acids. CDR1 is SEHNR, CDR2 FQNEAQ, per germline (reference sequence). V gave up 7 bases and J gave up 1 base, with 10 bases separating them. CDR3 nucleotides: TGTGCCAGCACGGGACCGGAGAACACTGAAGCTTTCTTT. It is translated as CASTGPENTEAFF.

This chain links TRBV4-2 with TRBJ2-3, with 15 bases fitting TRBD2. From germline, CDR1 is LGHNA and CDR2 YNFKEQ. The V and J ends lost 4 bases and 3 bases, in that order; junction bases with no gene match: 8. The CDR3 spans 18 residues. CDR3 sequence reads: CASSRGLAGGPMTDTQYF. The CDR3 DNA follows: TGTGCCAGCAGCCGTGGACTAGCGGGAGGGCCGATGACAGATACGCAGTATTTT.

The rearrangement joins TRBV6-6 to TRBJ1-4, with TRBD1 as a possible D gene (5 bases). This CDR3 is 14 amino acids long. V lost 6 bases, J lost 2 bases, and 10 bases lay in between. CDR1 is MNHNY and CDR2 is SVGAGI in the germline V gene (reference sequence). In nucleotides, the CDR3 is TGTGCCAGCAGAACGACAGAGACTAATGAAAAACTGTTTTTT. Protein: CASRTTETNEKLFF.

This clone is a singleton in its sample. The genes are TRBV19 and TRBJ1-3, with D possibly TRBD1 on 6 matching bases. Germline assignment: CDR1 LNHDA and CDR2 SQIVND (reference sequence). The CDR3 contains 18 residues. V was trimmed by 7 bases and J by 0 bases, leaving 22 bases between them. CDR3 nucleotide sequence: TGTGCCAGTACCACTTATAGGGGGACGAAGAGCTCTGGAAACACCATATATTTT. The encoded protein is CASTTYRGTKSSGNTIYF.

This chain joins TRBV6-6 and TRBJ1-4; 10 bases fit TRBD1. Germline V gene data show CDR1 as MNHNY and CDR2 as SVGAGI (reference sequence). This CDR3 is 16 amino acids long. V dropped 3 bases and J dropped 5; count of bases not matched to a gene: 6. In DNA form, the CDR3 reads TGTGCCAGCAGTTATCCGCGACAGGGGGCCAATGAAAAACTGTTTTTT. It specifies CASSYPRQGANEKLFF.

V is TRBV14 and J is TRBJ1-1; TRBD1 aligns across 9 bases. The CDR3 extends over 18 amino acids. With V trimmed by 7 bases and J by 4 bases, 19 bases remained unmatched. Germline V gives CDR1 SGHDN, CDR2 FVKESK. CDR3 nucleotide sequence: TGTGCCAGCACCCCGGGACAGGGCCCGTCGAGGGGTGCCACTGAAGCTTTCTTT. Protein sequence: CASTPGQGPSRGATEAFF.

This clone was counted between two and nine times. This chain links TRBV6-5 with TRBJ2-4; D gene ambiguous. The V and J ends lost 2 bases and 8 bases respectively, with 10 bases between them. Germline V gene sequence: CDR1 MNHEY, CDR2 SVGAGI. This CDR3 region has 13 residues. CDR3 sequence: CASSYGSRDIQYF. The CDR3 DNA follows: TGTGCCAGCAGTTACGGCAGTCGGGACATTCAGTACTTC.

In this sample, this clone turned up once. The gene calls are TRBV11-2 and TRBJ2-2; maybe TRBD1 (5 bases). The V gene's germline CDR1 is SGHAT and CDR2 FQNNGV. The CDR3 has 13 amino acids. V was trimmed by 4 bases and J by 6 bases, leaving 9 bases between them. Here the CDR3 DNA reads TGTGCCAGCAGCTCGACAGTACCCGGGGAGCTGTTTTTT. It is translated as CASSSTVPGELFF.

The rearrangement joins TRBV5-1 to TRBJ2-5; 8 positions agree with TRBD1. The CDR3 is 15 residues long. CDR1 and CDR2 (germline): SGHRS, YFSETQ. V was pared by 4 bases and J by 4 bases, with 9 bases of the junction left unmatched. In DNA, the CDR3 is TGCGCCAGCAGCCCGGGGACAGGAGGGGTAGAGACCCAGTACTTC. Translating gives CASSPGTGGVETQYF. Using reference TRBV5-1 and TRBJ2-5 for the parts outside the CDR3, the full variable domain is KAGVTQTPRYLIKTRGQQVTLSCSPISGHRSVSWYQQTPGQGLQFLFEYFSETQRNKGNFPGRFSGRQFSNSRSEMNVSTLELGDSALYLCASSPGTGGVETQYFGPGTRLLVL.

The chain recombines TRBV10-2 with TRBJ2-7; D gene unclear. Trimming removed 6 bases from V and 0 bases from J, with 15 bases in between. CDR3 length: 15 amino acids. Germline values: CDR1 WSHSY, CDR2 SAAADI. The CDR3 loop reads CASRGNSTPSYEQYF. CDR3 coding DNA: TGCGCCAGCAGGGGAAACAGTACTCCCTCCTACGAGCAGTACTTC.

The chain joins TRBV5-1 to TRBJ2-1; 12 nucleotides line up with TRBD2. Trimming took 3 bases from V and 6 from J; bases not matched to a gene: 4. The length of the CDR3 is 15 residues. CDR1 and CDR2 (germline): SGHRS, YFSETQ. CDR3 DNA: TGCGCCAGCAGCTGGACTAGCGGGGCGATCAATGAGCAGTTCTTC. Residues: CASSWTSGAINEQFF.

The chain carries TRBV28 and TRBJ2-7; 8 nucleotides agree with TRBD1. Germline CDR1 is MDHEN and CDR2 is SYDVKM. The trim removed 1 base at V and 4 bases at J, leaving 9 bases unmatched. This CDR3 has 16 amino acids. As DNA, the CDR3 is TGTGCCAGCAGTTTATCGTCTGGGGACAGGTATTACGAGCAGTACTTC. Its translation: CASSLSSGDRYYEQYF.

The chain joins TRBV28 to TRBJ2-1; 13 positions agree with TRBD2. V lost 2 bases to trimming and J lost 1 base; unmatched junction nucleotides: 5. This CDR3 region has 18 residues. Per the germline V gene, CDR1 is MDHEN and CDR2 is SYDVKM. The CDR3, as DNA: TGTGCCAGCAGTTTAGCACTAGCGGGAGGGGGTTCCTACAATGAGCAGTTCTTC. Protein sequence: CASSLALAGGGSYNEQFF.

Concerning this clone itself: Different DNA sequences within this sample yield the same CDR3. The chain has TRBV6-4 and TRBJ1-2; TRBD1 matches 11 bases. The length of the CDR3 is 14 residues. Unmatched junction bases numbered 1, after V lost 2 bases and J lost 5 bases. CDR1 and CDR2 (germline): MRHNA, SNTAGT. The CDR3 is CASSDGTGGYGYTF. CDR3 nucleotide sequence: TGTGCCAGCAGTGACGGGACAGGGGGATATGGCTACACCTTC.

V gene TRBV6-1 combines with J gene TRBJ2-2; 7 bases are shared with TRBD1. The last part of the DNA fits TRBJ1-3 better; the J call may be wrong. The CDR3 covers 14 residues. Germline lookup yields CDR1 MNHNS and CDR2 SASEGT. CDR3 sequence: CASTTRQGENTIYF. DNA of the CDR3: TGTGCCAGCACTACCAGACAGGGAGAAAACACCATATATTTT.

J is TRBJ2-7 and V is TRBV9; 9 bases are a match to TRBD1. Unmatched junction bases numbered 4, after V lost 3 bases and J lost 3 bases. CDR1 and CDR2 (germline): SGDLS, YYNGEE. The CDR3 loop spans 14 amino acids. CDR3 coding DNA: TGTGCCAGCAGCGGCGGGACAGGGATCTACGAGCAGTACTTC. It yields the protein CASSGGTGIYEQYF.

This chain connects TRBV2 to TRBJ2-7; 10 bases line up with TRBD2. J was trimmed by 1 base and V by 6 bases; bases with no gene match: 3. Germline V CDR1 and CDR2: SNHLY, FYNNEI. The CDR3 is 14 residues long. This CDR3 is CASSSSGGSYEQYF. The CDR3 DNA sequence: TGTGCCAGCAGCTCTAGCGGGGGTTCCTACGAGCAGTACTTC.

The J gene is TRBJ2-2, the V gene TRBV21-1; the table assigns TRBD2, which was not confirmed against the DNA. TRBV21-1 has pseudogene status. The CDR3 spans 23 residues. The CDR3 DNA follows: TGTGCCAGCAGCAAAAAGTGGGGCAGGACTAGCGGGAGATTGGGCCGAGCCACCGGGGAGCTGTTTTTT. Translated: CASSKKWGRTSGRLGRATGELFF.

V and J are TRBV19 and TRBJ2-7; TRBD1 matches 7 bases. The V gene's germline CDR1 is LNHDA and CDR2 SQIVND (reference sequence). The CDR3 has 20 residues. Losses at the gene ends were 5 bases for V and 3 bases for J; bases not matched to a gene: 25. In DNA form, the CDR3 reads TGTGCCAGTAGTCCTTCGACAGGCCTTTTAAGGGGGCACTACTACTACGAGCAGTACTTC. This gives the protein CASSPSTGLLRGHYYYEQYF.

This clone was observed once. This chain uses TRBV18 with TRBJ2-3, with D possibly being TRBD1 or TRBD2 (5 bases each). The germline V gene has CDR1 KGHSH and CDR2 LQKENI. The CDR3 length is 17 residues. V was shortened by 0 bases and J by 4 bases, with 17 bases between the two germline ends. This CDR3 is CASSPPLGPLGPDTQYF. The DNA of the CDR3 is TGTGCCAGCTCACCACCGTTGGGACCTCTAGGTCCAGATACGCAGTATTTT.

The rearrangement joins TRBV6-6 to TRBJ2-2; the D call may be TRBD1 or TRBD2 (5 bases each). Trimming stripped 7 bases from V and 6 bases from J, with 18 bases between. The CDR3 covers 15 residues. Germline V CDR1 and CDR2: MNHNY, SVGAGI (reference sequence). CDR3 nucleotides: TGTGCCAGCACCCTCCAACTGGGGGTCCCCGGGGAGCTGTTTTTT. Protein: CASTLQLGVPGELFF.

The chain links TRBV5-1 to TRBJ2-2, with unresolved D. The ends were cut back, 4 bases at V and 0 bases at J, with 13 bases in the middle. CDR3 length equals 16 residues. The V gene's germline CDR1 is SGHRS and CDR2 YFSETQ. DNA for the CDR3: TGCGCCAGCAGCCCTCTCCCGGTCACGAACACCGGGGAGCTGTTTTTT. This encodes CASSPLPVTNTGELFF.

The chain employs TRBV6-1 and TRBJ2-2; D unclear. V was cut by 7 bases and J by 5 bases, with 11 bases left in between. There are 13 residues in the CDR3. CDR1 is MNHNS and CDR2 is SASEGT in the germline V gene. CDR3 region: CASTPLRTGELFF. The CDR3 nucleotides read TGTGCCAGCACTCCCTTGAGAACCGGGGAGCTGTTTTTT.

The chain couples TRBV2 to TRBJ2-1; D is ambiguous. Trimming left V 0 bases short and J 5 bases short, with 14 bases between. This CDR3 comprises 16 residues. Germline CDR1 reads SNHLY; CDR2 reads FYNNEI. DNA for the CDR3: TGTGCCAGCAGTGAAGCGCTTCTGAGCAGAAACAATGAGCAGTTCTTC. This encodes CASSEALLSRNNEQFF. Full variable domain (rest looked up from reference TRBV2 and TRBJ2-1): EPEVTQTPSHQVTQMGQEVILRCVPISNHLYFYWYRQILGQKVEFLVSFYNNEISEKSEIFDDQFSVERPDGSNFTLKIRSTKLEDSAMYFCASSEALLSRNNEQFFGPGTRLTVL.

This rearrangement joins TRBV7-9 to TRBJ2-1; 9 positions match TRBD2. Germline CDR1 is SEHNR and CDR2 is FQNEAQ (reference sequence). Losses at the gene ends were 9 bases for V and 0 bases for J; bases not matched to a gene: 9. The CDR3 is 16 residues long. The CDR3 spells CASTLGGRGSYNEQFF. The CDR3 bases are TGTGCCAGTACACTGGGCGGGAGGGGCTCCTACAATGAGCAGTTCTTC.

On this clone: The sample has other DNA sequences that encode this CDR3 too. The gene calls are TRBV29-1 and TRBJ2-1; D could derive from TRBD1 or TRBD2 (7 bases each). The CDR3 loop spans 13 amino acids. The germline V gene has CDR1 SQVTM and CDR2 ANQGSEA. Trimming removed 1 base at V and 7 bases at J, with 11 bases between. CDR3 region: CSVEGQGGNEQFF. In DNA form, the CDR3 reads TGCAGCGTTGAAGGGCAGGGGGGGAATGAGCAGTTCTTC.

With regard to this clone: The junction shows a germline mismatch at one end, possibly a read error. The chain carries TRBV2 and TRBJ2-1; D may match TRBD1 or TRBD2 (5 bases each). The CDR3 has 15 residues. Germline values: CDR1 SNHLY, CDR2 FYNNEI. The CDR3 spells CASTWGTQGYNKQFF. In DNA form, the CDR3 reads TGTGCCAGCACCTGGGGGACCCAGGGCTACAATAAGCAGTTCTTC.

The CDR3 reads CASSLAPYEQYF. The CDR3 DNA follows: TGTGCCAGCAGCTTAGCGCCCTACGAGCAGTACTTC. The chain uses TRBV7-9 and TRBJ2-7; the D is unclear. The germline V gene encodes CDR1 SEHNR and CDR2 FQNEAQ (reference sequence). With 0 bases removed from V and 2 bases from J, the gap between germline ends came to 2 bases. CDR3 length: 12 amino acids.

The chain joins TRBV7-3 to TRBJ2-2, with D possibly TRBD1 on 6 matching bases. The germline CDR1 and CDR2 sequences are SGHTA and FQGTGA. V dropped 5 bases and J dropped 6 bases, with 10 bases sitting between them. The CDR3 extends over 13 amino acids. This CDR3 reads CASSRTVAGELFF. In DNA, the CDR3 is TGTGCCAGCAGCCGGACAGTCGCCGGGGAGCTGTTTTTT.

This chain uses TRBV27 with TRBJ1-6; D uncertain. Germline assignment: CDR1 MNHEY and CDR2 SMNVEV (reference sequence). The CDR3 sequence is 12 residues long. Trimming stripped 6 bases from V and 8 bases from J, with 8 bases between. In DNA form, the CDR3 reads TGTGCCAGCAGCCTGGTTGATTCACCCCTCCACTTT. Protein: CASSLVDSPLHF.